This entry lists 7 T cell receptor beta chains sequenced from one sample in a study of T cell changes during pregnancy in multiple sclerosis. Repertoires were generated with immunoSEQ multiplex PCR, while TCRdb's copy carries only in-frame clones and drops some. Among 29,000 or so clones, roughly 90% were seen once, and the ten largest hold 6% to 7%. Material: CD8+ T cells from peripheral blood mononuclear cells, obtained after pregnancy. The receptors shown here come from a female donor with multiple sclerosis, enrolled in a pregnancy study.

The chain carries TRBV30 and TRBJ2-7; D not resolved. CDR3 length: 10 residues. The germline V gene has CDR1 GTSNPN and CDR2 SVGIG (reference sequence). Trimming took off 4 bases at V and 5 bases at J, with 6 bases between the two ends. The CDR3, as DNA: TGTGCCTGGACAGGCGACGAGCAGTACTTC. Protein: CAWTGDEQYF.

The CDR3 loop reads CASSLSGRSYEQYF. The CDR3 coding sequence is TGTGCCAGCAGTTTGAGCGGGAGATCCTACGAGCAGTACTTC. V gene TRBV27 combines with J gene TRBJ2-7, with TRBD2 matching 8 bases. The CDR3 covers 14 residues. With V trimmed by 3 bases and J by 1 base, 2 bases remained unmatched. Per germline, CDR1 MNHEY and CDR2 SMNVEV (reference sequence).

V is TRBV19 and J is TRBJ1-5; possible D gene TRBD1, 5 bases. Germline lookup yields CDR1 LNHDA and CDR2 SQIVND (reference sequence). The V end lost 2 bases, the J end lost 5 bases, and 7 bases lay between the germline ends. The CDR3 sequence is 13 residues long. The CDR3 DNA sequence: TGTGCCAGTAGTATAAGGGGCGATCAGCCCCAGCATTTT. This gives the protein CASSIRGDQPQHF.

This sequence joins TRBV19 and TRBJ2-1; D might be TRBD2 (5 bases). The CDR3 extends over 13 amino acids. V dropped 5 bases and J dropped 3 bases, with 8 bases sitting between them. Germline values: CDR1 LNHDA, CDR2 SQIVND (reference sequence). The CDR3 DNA reads TGTGCCAGTAGTCACGGAGGCTACAATGAGCAGTTCTTC. Translated, it gives CASSHGGYNEQFF.

The chain links TRBV5-5 to TRBJ1-5; D is undetermined. The CDR3 has 15 residues. Germline V lookup: CDR1 SGHKS, CDR2 YYEKEE (reference sequence). V was pared by 2 bases and J by 0 bases, with 9 bases between. The CDR3 sequence: CASSFGDYSNQPQHF. The CDR3 DNA reads as TGTGCCAGCAGCTTTGGAGATTATAGCAATCAGCCCCAGCATTTT. The full variable domain, with the rest looked up from reference TRBV5-5 and TRBJ1-5, is DAGVTQSPTHLIKTRGQQVTLRCSPISGHKSVSWYQQVLGQGPQFIFQYYEKEERGRGNFPDRFSARQFPNYSSELNVNALLLGDSALYLCASSFGDYSNQPQHFGDGTRLSIL.

This clone is medium-sized within its sample. The rearrangement joins TRBV6-6 to TRBJ2-1; the D gene is possibly TRBD2 (6 bases). The CDR3 runs to 16 residues. Trimming pared 4 bases from V and 4 bases from J, leaving 17 bases between. CDR1 is MNHNY, CDR2 SVGAGI, per germline (reference sequence). The CDR3 sequence: CASSWEEPSLYNEQFF. CDR3 nucleotides: TGTGCCAGCAGTTGGGAGGAACCGAGTCTTTACAATGAGCAGTTCTTC.

The V gene is TRBV12-5, the J gene TRBJ2-3; 10 nucleotides align to TRBD1. Germline V gene data show CDR1 as LGHNT and CDR2 as FRNRAP. CDR3 length: 14 residues. The J segment lost 3 bases and the V segment lost 7 bases, leaving 4 bases of the junction unmatched. This CDR3 reads CASALGQGTDTQYF. The CDR3 coding sequence is TGTGCTAGTGCCTTGGGACAGGGGACAGATACGCAGTATTTT. Supplemented by reference TRBV12-5 and TRBJ2-3, the full variable domain reads DARVTQTPRHKVTEMGQEVTMRCQPILGHNTVFWYRQTMMQGLELLAYFRNRAPLDDSGMPKDRFSAEMPDATLATLKIQPSEPRDSAVYFCASALGQGTDTQYFGPGTRLTVL.